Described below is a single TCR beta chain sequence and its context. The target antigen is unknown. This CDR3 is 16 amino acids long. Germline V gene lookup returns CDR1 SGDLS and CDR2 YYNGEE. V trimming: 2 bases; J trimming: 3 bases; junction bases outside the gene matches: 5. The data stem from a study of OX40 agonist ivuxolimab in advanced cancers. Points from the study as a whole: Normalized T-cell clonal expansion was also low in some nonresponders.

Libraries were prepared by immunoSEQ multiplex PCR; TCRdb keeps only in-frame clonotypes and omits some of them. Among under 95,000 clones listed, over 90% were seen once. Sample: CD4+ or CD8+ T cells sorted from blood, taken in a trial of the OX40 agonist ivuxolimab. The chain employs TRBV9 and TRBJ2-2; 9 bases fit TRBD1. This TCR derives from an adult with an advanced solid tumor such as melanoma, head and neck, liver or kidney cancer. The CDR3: CASSVSRDRDTGELFF. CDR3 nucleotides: TGTGCCAGCAGCGTGTCCCGGGACAGGGACACCGGGGAGCTGTTTTTT. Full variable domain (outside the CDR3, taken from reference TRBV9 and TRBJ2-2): DSGVTQTPKHLITATGQRVTLRCSPRSGDLSVYWYQQSLDQGLQFLIQYYNGEERAKGNILERFSAQQFPDLHSELNLSSLELGDSALYFCASSVSRDRDTGELFFGEGSRLTVL.